Below, 10 T cell receptor beta chains from the same sample are listed, as sequenced in a study of metastatic and nonmetastatic thyroid tumors. TCRdb re-called clones via MiXCR from the PCR reads. This table holds 35,000 to 40,000 clones, roughly a sixth found once. Patients had received no treatment of any kind before thyroid surgery. Sequencing was done on a sample of tumor tissue. The source is a female donor with papillary thyroid cancer or a benign thyroid nodule (not recorded which). Some clones in this sample may be carry-over from other donors' samples.

At least ten counts were recorded for this clone. The rearrangement joins TRBV12-3 or TRBV12-4 to TRBJ2-7, with D tentatively TRBD1 (6 bases). This CDR3 spans 14 amino acids. Trimming left V 7 bases short and J 3 bases short, with 16 bases between. CDR3 in amino acids: CASTSGETYYEQYF. In DNA, the CDR3 is TGTGCCAGCACCTCAGGGGAAACTTACTACGAGCAGTACTTC.

The chain combines TRBV6-2 or TRBV6-3 with TRBJ2-7; D unclear. CDR3 size: 12 residues. V was shortened by 0 bases and J by 7 bases, with 7 bases between the two germline ends. In germline, CDR1 is MNHEY, CDR2 SVGEGT. DNA for the CDR3: TGTGCCAGCAGTTACTCCGCTGGGGAGCAGTACTTC. It encodes CASSYSAGEQYF.

Points on this clone: A much more abundant neighbour one base away suggests this may be a read error. In the same sample, other DNA sequences code for this CDR3. The genes are TRBV5-1 and TRBJ2-3; 10 bases match TRBD2. The CDR3 sequence is 16 residues long. CDR1 SGHRS and CDR2 YFSETQ come from the germline V gene. CDR3 protein: CARSKGTSESTDTQYF. DNA of the CDR3: TGCGCCCGCAGCAAAGGGACTAGCGAGAGCACAGATACGCAGTATTTT.

This clone was detected a few times. The V call is TRBV6-4, the J call TRBJ2-1, with 9 bases lining up with TRBD2. J gave up 5 bases and V 5 bases, and 25 bases lay outside the gene matches. CDR1 and CDR2 (germline): MRHNA, SNTAGT. The CDR3 length is 21 residues. The CDR3 DNA is TGTGCCAGCAGTCGGGGGATCCCGAGCGGGAGGAGTGGGGCGGGGCACAATGAGCAGTTCTTC. This translates into CASSRGIPSGRSGAGHNEQFF.

This clone was observed many times. V gene TRBV19 combines with J gene TRBJ1-5, with D uncertain. CDR1 and CDR2 (germline): LNHDA, SQIVND (reference sequence). The CDR3 is 14 residues long. V lost 11 bases and J 6 bases, leaving 20 bases between the germline ends. CDR3 protein: CASMGGRAGQPQHF. DNA for the CDR3: TGTGCCTCTATGGGCGGCCGCGCCGGTCAGCCCCAGCATTTT.

This chain joins TRBV28 and TRBJ1-2, with a possible D match to TRBD1 (5 bases). Trimming left V 6 bases short and J 6 bases short, with 23 bases between. The CDR3 consists of 16 residues. Germline V CDR1 and CDR2: MDHEN, SYDVKM. The CDR3 region has the DNA TGTGCCAGCAGCCCACCACCCTTTGGAGGGGCGGATGGCTACACCTTC. Amino acids: CASSPPPFGGADGYTF.

This clone was found a few times. The chain carries TRBV6-1 and TRBJ1-2; D possibly corresponds to TRBD1 (6 bases). Deletions cut 6 bases from V and 6 bases from J, with 11 bases between. This CDR3 is 12 amino acids long. Germline CDR1 reads MNHNS; CDR2 reads SASEGT. This chain's CDR3 is CASSPTGNGYTF. The CDR3 DNA reads TGTGCCAGCAGCCCTACAGGGAATGGCTACACCTTC.

This clone has just one count. The junction departs from the called germline gene at one end, perhaps through a read error. This rearrangement joins TRBV20-1 to TRBJ2-1; D unclear. Germline CDR1 and CDR2: DFQATT and SNEGSKA (reference sequence). This CDR3 has 11 amino acids. CDR3 sequence: CSARSKNEQIF. The CDR3 region has the DNA TGCAGTGCTAGATCGAAGAATGAGCAGATCTTC.

This clone was found a few times. The rearrangement uses TRBV5-6 and TRBJ1-5; D remains unclear. V lost 7 bases and J 5 bases, leaving 16 bases between the germline ends. Germline V gene sequence: CDR1 SGHDT, CDR2 YYEEEE. The CDR3 has 14 residues. CDR3 loop: CASHVRGMDQPQHF. The CDR3 coding sequence is TGTGCCAGCCATGTACGGGGTATGGATCAGCCCCAGCATTTT.

This clone was recorded many times. V and J are TRBV3-1 and TRBJ2-5; 7 bases agree with TRBD1. Germline loops: CDR1 LGHDT, CDR2 YNNKEL (reference sequence). Trimming at V came to 0 bases and at J to 5 bases, leaving 6 bases not matched to a gene. The CDR3 runs to 15 residues. The CDR3 nucleotides are TGTGCCAGCAGCCAAGACCTGACAGGGACCGAGACCCAGTACTTC. Its translation: CASSQDLTGTETQYF.